This TCR beta chain derives from a study of cytomegalovirus exposure and HLA in healthy donors. General study results and limits: Prior analysis indicated that the majority of TCR beta V segments exhibited productivity approximately 90% or approximately 30% of the time. Later analysis found that TCR beta chains associated with HLA were more clonally expanded than other, equally common chains.

In this sample, this clone turned up once. Its antigen remains unidentified. This CDR3 is 16 amino acids long. In germline, CDR1 is MDHEN, CDR2 SYDVKM. J was trimmed by 0 bases and V by 6 bases; bases with no gene match: 8. 13 Jbeta primers and 60 Vbeta primers were used for the PCR. Measured with immunoSEQ multiplex PCR; TCRdb has only the in-frame clones, and not every one. The sample has about 130,000 clones, 75% to 85% seen once. The V call is TRBV28, the J call TRBJ1-5, with 7 bases matching TRBD1. The specimen sequenced was PBMCs. This receptor was obtained from a young man in good health and CMV-seropositive. The chain's CDR3 is CASSTTTGFSNQPQHF. CDR3 bases: TGTGCCAGCAGCACCACGACAGGGTTTAGCAATCAGCCCCAGCATTTT.